These 5 T cell receptor beta chains were all obtained from the same sample, sequenced in a study of cytomegalovirus exposure and HLA in healthy donors. PCR involved 60 Vbeta and 13 Jbeta primers. Clones were read by immunoSEQ multiplex PCR, and TCRdb kept only the in-frame ones, dropping some. This sample contains more than 95,000 clones. The sample was PBMCs. Source of these receptors: a man younger than 30 in good health and CMV-seronegative.

The chain joins TRBV7-9 to TRBJ1-2; D unresolved. Germline V gene data show CDR1 as SEHNR and CDR2 as FQNEAQ (reference sequence). This CDR3 comprises 12 residues. V lost 1 base and J 8 bases, leaving 8 bases between the germline ends. This CDR3 reads CASSLDGVGYTF. The DNA of the CDR3 is TGTGCCAGCAGCTTAGACGGGGTCGGCTACACCTTC.

This sequence joins TRBV9 and TRBJ1-2; D not certain. Trimming pared 7 bases from V and 11 bases from J, leaving 12 bases between. CDR1 SGDLS and CDR2 YYNGEE come from the germline V gene. The CDR3 is 10 residues long. CDR3 sequence: CASGPGPYTF. The CDR3 DNA is TGTGCCAGCGGCCCTGGGCCTTACACCTTC.

The CDR3 DNA follows: TGTGCCAGCACTCCCGCGGACAGCGTCTATGGCTACACCTTC. Its protein product is CASTPADSVYGYTF. This rearrangement joins TRBV9 to TRBJ1-2; perhaps TRBD1 as D (6 bases). Deletions cut 6 bases from V and 4 bases from J, with 16 bases between. Germline loops: CDR1 SGDLS, CDR2 YYNGEE. The CDR3 is 14 amino acids.

CDR3 DNA sequence: TGTGCCAGCAGTGAAGTGGGCATCGGCTCTGGAAACACCATATATTTT. Its translation is CASSEVGIGSGNTIYF. The chain is built from TRBV6-1 and TRBJ1-3, with D hard to call. The germline gives CDR1 MNHNS, CDR2 SASEGT. Trimming pared 1 base from V and 0 bases from J, leaving 10 bases between. The CDR3 totals 16 residues.

This rearrangement joins TRBV5-1 to TRBJ1-1; D is perhaps TRBD1 (5 bases). Germline lookup yields CDR1 SGHRS and CDR2 YFSETQ. The CDR3 is made up of 15 amino acids. With 0 bases removed from V and 6 bases from J, the gap between germline ends came to 15 bases. CDR3 amino acids: CASSLETEGPPEAFF. The CDR3 DNA follows: TGCGCCAGCAGCTTGGAGACAGAAGGACCGCCTGAAGCTTTCTTT.